This T cell receptor beta chain was profiled in a study of blood T cell repertoires in COVID-19. Looking at the study overall: Researchers got acute and convalescent COVID-19 samples from the United States, Italy and Spain. PBMCs, B-cell-depleted T cells, or T cells were the source of the cDNA or gDNA that made up the material.

This clone has a single count. The ends were cut back, 2 bases at V and 4 bases at J, with 11 bases in the middle. CDR3 length: 14 amino acids. The germline gives CDR1 PRHDT, CDR2 FYEKMQ (reference sequence). The data were produced by immunoSEQ multiplex PCR, yet TCRdb's version contains in-frame clones alone and is incomplete. The table records some 260,000 clones, approximately 86% of them present only once. The chain couples TRBV13 to TRBJ1-2, with D unclear. Specimen: peripheral blood. This TCR derives from a human donor in a cohort sampled during active COVID-19. Here the CDR3 reads CASSLMGVVYGYTF. The DNA of the CDR3 is TGTGCCAGCAGCTTAATGGGAGTGGTCTATGGCTACACCTTC.